This paragraph reports one T cell receptor (beta chain). Sequencing was performed with immunoSEQ multiplex PCR; in TCRdb, only in-frame clones are kept and a portion is missing. In the table there are 70,000 to 100,000 clones, approximately 90% of which are singletons. This sample stems from a study of control samples from healthy donors and cancer patients. This CDR3 has 14 amino acids. The germline V gene has CDR1 SGHDT and CDR2 YYEEEE. V lost 4 bases to trimming and J lost 0 bases, with 8 bases between them. The chain couples TRBV5-6 to TRBJ2-4; D is ambiguous. The TCR sequence derives from a woman aged 55-75 years with head and neck cancer. Sequenced input: PBMCs. Written as DNA, the CDR3 is TGTGCCAGCAGCACCTTAAGAGCCAAAAACATTCAGTACTTC. Translation: CASSTLRAKNIQYF.